These T cell receptor beta chains were read from a single sample in a study of CD8+CD57+ T cells in acquired aplastic anemia. Each CDR3 protein is one row after TCRdb ran MiXCR on the reads. The sample holds approximately 300,000 distinct CDR3 sequences, about 50% seen once. The specimen sequenced was sorted CD4+, CD8+, or CD8+CD57+ T cells (not recorded which) from PBMCs. The source of these receptors is a human donor with aplastic anemia. The CDR3 runs from the conserved cysteine through the conserved F or W. A D gene is named only where the DNA matches it firmly. Some rows have no size entry. The others give once, few or many, or a class for an expanded clone.

J gene | D gene | V gene | clone size | CDR3 DNA | CDR3 protein
TRBJ2-5 | . | TRBV7-9 | . | TGTGCCAGCAGCTTAGCACAGGTCCAAGAGACCCAGTACTTC | CASSLAQVQETQYF
TRBJ1-2 | TRBD1 | TRBV7-9 | few | TGTGCCAGCAGATATACCGGGACAGATGGCTACACCTTC | CASRYTGTDGYTF
TRBJ1-4 | . | TRBV5-1 | . | TGCGCCAGCAGCTTGGAAAGGGGGGCTAATGAAAAACTGTTTTTT | CASSLERGANEKLFF
TRBJ2-7 | TRBD1 | TRBV10-1 | many | TGCGCCAGCAGGAAGGGACAGGGAACCGCCGACGAGCAGTACTTC | CASRKGQGTADEQYF
TRBJ1-1 | . | TRBV7-9 | . | TGTGCCAGCAGCCAAACACAGGGCACTGAAGCTTTCTTT | CASSQTQGTEAFF
TRBJ2-7 | TRBD2 | TRBV7-3 | . | TGTGCCAGCAGCTTAGCGTGGTCTAGCGGGAGCTACGAGCAGTACTTC | CASSLAWSSGSYEQYF
TRBJ2-3 | . | TRBV6-1 | few | TGTGCCAGCAGTGGGGGGTTGAGGGGCCTTAGCGCAGATACGCAGTATTTT | CASSGGLRGLSADTQYF
TRBJ1-6 | . | TRBV7-8 | . | TGTGCCAGCAGCTCGAAGACAGGCCCAAGCTCCTATAATTCACCCCTCCACTTT | CASSSKTGPSSYNSPLHF
TRBJ2-7 | . | TRBV7-2 | many | TGTGCCAGCAGCTTAGGCAGAGCGTACGAGCAGTACTTC | CASSLGRAYEQYF
TRBJ1-2 | TRBD1 | TRBV7-6 | many | TGTGCCAGCAGCTTGGGGACAGGGTTTAACTATGGCTACACCTTC | CASSLGTGFNYGYTF
TRBJ2-5 | . | TRBV14 | . | TGTGCCAGCAGCCAAGTGGAGGGACGAGCCGTTGGAGAGACCCAGTACTTC | CASSQVEGRAVGETQYF
TRBJ2-7 | . | TRBV5-8 | many | TGTGCCAGCAGTTCACCGGGACCCCCCTACGAGCAGTACTTC | CASSSPGPPYEQYF
TRBJ2-7 | . | TRBV6-5 | many | TGTGCCAGCAGTTACTCGGGGGTGGACGGAACCTACGAGCAGTACTTC | CASSYSGVDGTYEQYF
TRBJ2-3 | . | TRBV7-3 | . | TGTGCCAGCAGCCTCTGGGGCGGGACTGCCGCAGATACGCAGTATTTT | CASSLWGGTAADTQYF
TRBJ1-5 | TRBD1 | TRBV15 | . | TGTGCCACCAGCAGAGCCGGGACAGGCAATCAGCCCCAGCATTTT | CATSRAGTGNQPQHF
TRBJ2-1 | TRBD1 | TRBV28 | . | TGTGCCAGCTGGGACAGGGTAGGAAGTGAGCAGTTCTTC | CASWDRVGSEQFF
TRBJ2-7 | . | TRBV5-1 | . | TGCGCCAGATGGATGGGGCCTAAGGACGAGCAGTACTTC | CARWMGPKDEQYF
TRBJ2-1 | TRBD2 | TRBV19 | . | TGTGCCAGTAGTATAGATGGGACTAGTTCCTACAATGAGCAGTTCTTC | CASSIDGTSSYNEQFF
TRBJ1-2 | . | TRBV2 | . | TGTGCCGGCCGAGGCCTGGGGTCTCGAGCGGGCTACACCTTC | CAGRGLGSRAGYTF
TRBJ2-7 | . | TRBV5-8 | many | TGTGCCAGCAGCCCCGGGGCTAGTCCCTACGAGCAGTACTTC | CASSPGASPYEQYF
TRBJ2-2 | TRBD2 | TRBV10-3 | few | TGTGCCATCAACGGTGCTAGCGGACGTACCGGGGAGCTGTTTTTT | CAINGASGRTGELFF
TRBJ2-3 | TRBD2 | TRBV4-1 | many | TGCGCCAGCAGGACTAGCGGGGGGGCCCTAAGGGGCACAGATACGCAGTATTTT | CASRTSGGALRGTDTQYF
TRBJ2-6 | TRBD1 | TRBV10-3 | . | TGTGCCATCAGCGGACAGGGGACCACGGGAGGATTAGGGGCCAACGTCCTGACTTTC | CAISGQGTTGGLGANVLTF
TRBJ2-5 | TRBD1 | TRBV29-1 | . | TGCAGCTTGGGACAGGGGGCGACCCAGTACTTC | CSLGQGATQYF
TRBJ1-6 | TRBD1 | TRBV27 | many | TGTGCCAGCAGTTCGACAGGGGGCGATAATTCACCCCTCCACTTT | CASSSTGGDNSPLHF
TRBJ2-7 | . | TRBV5-6 | . | TGTGCCAGCGGGGATGGGGCCCAGCAGTACTTC | CASGDGAQQYF
TRBJ2-7 | . | TRBV5-6 | . | TGTGCCAGCAGCTTGGTGCCAGGCTACGAGCAGTACTTC | CASSLVPGYEQYF
TRBJ2-1 | . | TRBV5-1 | few | TGCGCCAGCTCGAAGTCGGGAGTCGAAGGAAATGAGCAGTTCTTC | CASSKSGVEGNEQFF
TRBJ2-1 | TRBD2 | TRBV20-1 | . | TGCAGTGCTAGAGATAGGGGGACTAGCGGGGTTTACAATGAGCAGTTCTTC | CSARDRGTSGVYNEQFF
TRBJ2-2 | . | TRBV7-3 | . | TGTGCCAGCAGCTGGAACACCGGGGAGCTGTTTTTT | CASSWNTGELFF
TRBJ2-7 | TRBD2 | TRBV9 | . | TGTGCCAGCAGCGTAAGCGGGAGCGCCCCAGCCCACGAGCAGTACTTC | CASSVSGSAPAHEQYF
TRBJ1-2 | . | TRBV24-1 | . | TGTGCCACCAGTGTCGTCTGGGGGGACACCTTC | CATSVVWGDTF
TRBJ2-7 | TRBD1 | TRBV5-4 | . | TGTGCCAGCAGCGTTAGGGGGCTCTACGAGCAGTACTTC | CASSVRGLYEQYF
TRBJ2-5 | . | TRBV7-3 | . | TGTGCCAGCAGCTTTAAGGGTGGAAGGTGGGAGACCCAGTACTTC | CASSFKGGRWETQYF
TRBJ2-1 | TRBD2 | TRBV7-3 | . | TGTGCCAGCAGCTTCACCGGGACTAGCTCTTACAATGAGCAGTTCTTC | CASSFTGTSSYNEQFF
TRBJ1-5 | . | TRBV20-1 | . | TGCAGTGCTGTACTAGCGGGAGGCTCCCAAGAGACCCAGCATTTT | CSAVLAGGSQETQHF
TRBJ2-5 | . | TRBV24-1 | . | TGTGTCACCAGATCTGGGACGGCTGGGACCCAGTACTTC | CVTRSGTAGTQYF
TRBJ1-2 | TRBD1 | TRBV19 | . | TGTGCCAGTAGTAGACAGGGGGCTTTCTATGGCTACACCTTC | CASSRQGAFYGYTF